One and the same sample provided the 6 T cell receptor beta chains below, sequenced in a study of cytomegalovirus exposure and HLA in healthy donors. PCR primers comprised 60 Vbeta and 13 Jbeta primers. Using immunoSEQ multiplex PCR, the repertoire was profiled, and TCRdb retains in-frame clones only, with some absent. The data contain 220,000 or so clones, roughly 80% of them singletons. Material for sequencing was PBMCs. These receptors all come from a middle-aged woman in good health and CMV-seronegative.

This rearrangement joins TRBV29-1 to TRBJ2-3; maybe TRBD2 (5 bases). The CDR3 has 14 amino acids. Per the germline V gene, CDR1 is SQVTM and CDR2 is ANQGSEA. V dropped 7 bases and J dropped 4 bases, with 18 bases sitting between them. CDR3 DNA sequence: TGCAGCGGAGCATCGGGATTCGGTTCAGATACGCAGTATTTT. It specifies CSGASGFGSDTQYF.

This chain connects TRBV2 to TRBJ1-1; the D is unclear. Germline CDR1 reads SNHLY; CDR2 reads FYNNEI. The CDR3 extends over 13 amino acids. V dropped 1 base and J dropped 3 bases, with 6 bases sitting between them. This chain's CDR3 is CASSEGGYTEAFF. The CDR3 DNA reads TGTGCCAGCAGTGAAGGAGGGTACACTGAAGCTTTCTTT.

V is TRBV18 and J is TRBJ2-7; 8 bases map to TRBD2. This CDR3 is built from 15 residues. Per germline, CDR1 KGHSH and CDR2 LQKENI. Trimming removed 5 bases from V and 2 bases from J; junction bases left unmatched: 8. The CDR3 loop is CASSSRSGGTYEQYF. CDR3 coding DNA: TGTGCCAGCTCATCTAGAAGCGGGGGCACCTACGAGCAGTACTTC.

CDR3 sequence reads: CAIGTSGSPDEQFF. Written as DNA, the CDR3 is TGCGCCATCGGGACTAGCGGGAGTCCGGATGAGCAGTTCTTC. The V and J genes are TRBV10-1 and TRBJ2-1, with 14 bases aligning to TRBD2. The CDR3 covers 14 residues. V dropped 10 bases and J dropped 8; count of bases not matched to a gene: 7. Per the germline V gene, CDR1 is WNHNN and CDR2 is SYGVQD (reference sequence).

Details on this clone: The germline gene is not matched at one end of the junction; a read error may be the cause. DNA for the CDR3: TGTGCCAGCAGTTATGCTAGCGGAGGAAATTACGCGCAGTACTTC. This codes for CASSYASGGNYAQYF. This chain links TRBV6-6 with TRBJ2-7, with TRBD2 matching 7 bases. CDR3 length: 15 residues. Germline V gives CDR1 MNHNY, CDR2 SVGAGI (reference sequence).

This sequence joins TRBV9 and TRBJ1-1; 9 nucleotides align to TRBD1. CDR1 and CDR2 (germline): SGDLS, YYNGEE. The junction had 4 bases not matched to a gene; V was cut back by 2 bases and J by 5 bases. There are 14 residues in the CDR3. CDR3 coding DNA: TGTGCCAGCAGCGTTGGGACAGGGAGGACTGAAGCTTTCTTT. Amino acid sequence: CASSVGTGRTEAFF.